Listed below are T cell receptor beta chains from one sample, sequenced in a study of patients with pleural tuberculosis. TCRdb itself ran the reads through MiXCR, one entry per CDR3 protein. The sample includes 25,000 to 30,000 distinct CDR3 sequences, about 18% of them seen just once. Sequenced input: peripheral blood. The receptors stem from a human donor with pleural tuberculosis. Both conserved end residues are part of each CDR3. D genes are given only for firm matches. Each size is how often the clone was seen (once, few, many) or a class if it is expanded.

V	J	D	size	DNA	CDR3
TRBV28	TRBJ2-6	.	many	TGTGCCAGCAGTCCCGGGGCATTGTCTGGGGCCAACGTCCTGACTTTC	CASSPGALSGANVLTF
TRBV4-1	TRBJ2-1	.	many	TGCGCCAGCAGCCAACGGGCGTACAATGAGCAGTTCTTC	CASSQRAYNEQFF
TRBV12-3/TRBV12-4	TRBJ1-1	.	medium-sized	TGTGCCAGCAGTTTTAGGGAAAACACTGAAGCTTTCTTT	CASSFRENTEAFF
TRBV27	TRBJ2-7	TRBD1	many	TGTGCCAGCAGTTTACAGCCGAGACAGGGGTTTTACGAGCAGTACTTC	CASSLQPRQGFYEQYF
TRBV7-9	TRBJ2-3	.	medium-sized	TGTGCCAGCAGCCGGTGGGATACGCAGTATTTT	CASSRWDTQYF
TRBV2	TRBJ2-3	TRBD1	many	TGTGCCAGCAGGGCAAAAGTGACAGGGTCCGATACGCAGTATTTT	CASRAKVTGSDTQYF
TRBV7-2	TRBJ1-2	TRBD1	many	TGTGCCAGCAGCCCGGACAGGGAATATGGCTACACCTTC	CASSPDREYGYTF
TRBV28	TRBJ2-7	.	many	TGTGCCAGCAGTTTACGAGGGGAGCAGTACTTC	CASSLRGEQYF
TRBV5-1	TRBJ1-1	TRBD1	many	TGCGCCAGCACAGGGGGAACTGAAGCTTTCTTT	CASTGGTEAFF
TRBV5-4	TRBJ2-4	TRBD2	many	TGTGCCAGCAGCTTGCTCAAGCGGGAGAAGTACTTC	CASSLLKREKYF
TRBV7-6	TRBJ2-2	TRBD2	many	TGTGCCAGCAGCTCTATAGCGGGATGGACCGGGGAGCTGTTTTTT	CASSSIAGWTGELFF
TRBV3-1	TRBJ2-7	.	many	TGTGCCAGCAGCCAAGCTGAGGGCGGCGAGCAGTACTTC	CASSQAEGGEQYF